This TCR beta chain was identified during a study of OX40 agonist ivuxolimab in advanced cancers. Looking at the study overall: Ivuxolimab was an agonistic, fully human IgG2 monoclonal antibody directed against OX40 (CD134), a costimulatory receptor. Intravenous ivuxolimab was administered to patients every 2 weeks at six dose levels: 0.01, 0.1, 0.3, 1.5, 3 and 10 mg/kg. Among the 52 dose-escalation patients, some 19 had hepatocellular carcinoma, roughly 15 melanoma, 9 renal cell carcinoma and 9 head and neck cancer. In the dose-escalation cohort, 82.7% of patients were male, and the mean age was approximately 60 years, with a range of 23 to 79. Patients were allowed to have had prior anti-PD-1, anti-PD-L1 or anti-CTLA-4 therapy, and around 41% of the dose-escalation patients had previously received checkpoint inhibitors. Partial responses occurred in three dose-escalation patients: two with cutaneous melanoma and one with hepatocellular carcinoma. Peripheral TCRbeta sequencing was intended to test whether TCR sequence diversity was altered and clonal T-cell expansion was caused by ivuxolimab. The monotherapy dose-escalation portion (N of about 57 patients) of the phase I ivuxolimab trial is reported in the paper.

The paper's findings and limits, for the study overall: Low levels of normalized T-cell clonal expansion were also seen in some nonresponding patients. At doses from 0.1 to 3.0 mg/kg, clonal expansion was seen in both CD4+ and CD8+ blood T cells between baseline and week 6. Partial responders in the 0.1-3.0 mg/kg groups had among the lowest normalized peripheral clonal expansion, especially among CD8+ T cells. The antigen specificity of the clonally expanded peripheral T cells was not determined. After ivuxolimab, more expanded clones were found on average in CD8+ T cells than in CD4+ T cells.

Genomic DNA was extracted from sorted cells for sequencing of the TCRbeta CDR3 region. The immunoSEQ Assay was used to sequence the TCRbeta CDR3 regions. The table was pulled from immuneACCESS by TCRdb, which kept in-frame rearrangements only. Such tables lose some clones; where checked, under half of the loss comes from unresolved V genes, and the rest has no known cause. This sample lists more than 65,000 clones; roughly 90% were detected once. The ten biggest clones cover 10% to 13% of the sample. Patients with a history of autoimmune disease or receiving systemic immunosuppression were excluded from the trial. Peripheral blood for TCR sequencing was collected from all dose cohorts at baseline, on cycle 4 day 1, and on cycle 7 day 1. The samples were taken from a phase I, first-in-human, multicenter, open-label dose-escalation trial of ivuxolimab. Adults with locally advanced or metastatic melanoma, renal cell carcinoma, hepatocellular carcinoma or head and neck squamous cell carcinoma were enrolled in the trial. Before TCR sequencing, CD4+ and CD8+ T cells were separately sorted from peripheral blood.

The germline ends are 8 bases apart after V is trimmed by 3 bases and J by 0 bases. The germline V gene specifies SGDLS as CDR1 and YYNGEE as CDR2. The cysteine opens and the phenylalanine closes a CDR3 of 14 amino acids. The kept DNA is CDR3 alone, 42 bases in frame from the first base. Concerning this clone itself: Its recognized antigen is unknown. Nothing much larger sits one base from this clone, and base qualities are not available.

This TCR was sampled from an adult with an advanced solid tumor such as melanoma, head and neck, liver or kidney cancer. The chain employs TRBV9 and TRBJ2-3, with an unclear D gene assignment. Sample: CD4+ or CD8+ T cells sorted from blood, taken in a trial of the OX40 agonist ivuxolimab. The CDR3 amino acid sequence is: CASSADGSTDTQYF. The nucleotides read TGTGCCAGCAGCGCGGACGGAAGCACAGATACGCAGTATTTT.